The TCR beta chain under discussion was sequenced for a study of blood T cells in healthy people across ages. Whole-study findings and limits: Lack of knowledge of donor CMV status possibly confounded expanded clonotype changes.

The use of a sample-barcoded 5' primer and a J-beta primer mix characterized a second PCR of roughly 6 to 11 cycles. TCRdb reprocessed the 5' RACE reads with MiXCR, giving one entry per CDR3 protein. The table includes about a million distinct CDR3 sequences, about 48% detected once. With regard to this clonotype: The target antigen is unknown.

Germline lookup yields CDR1 LGHNA and CDR2 YSLEER. The V and J ends lost 0 bases and 3 bases, in that order; junction bases with no gene match: 6. The CDR3 contains 17 residues. V is TRBV4-3 and J is TRBJ2-1; 9 bases line up with TRBD1. The sequencing input was blood. This TCR was sampled from a man aged 25-45 years in good health. The CDR3 is CASSQDRTGAGYNEQFF. In DNA form, the CDR3 reads TGCGCCAGCAGCCAAGATAGGACAGGGGCCGGCTACAATGAGCAGTTCTTC.